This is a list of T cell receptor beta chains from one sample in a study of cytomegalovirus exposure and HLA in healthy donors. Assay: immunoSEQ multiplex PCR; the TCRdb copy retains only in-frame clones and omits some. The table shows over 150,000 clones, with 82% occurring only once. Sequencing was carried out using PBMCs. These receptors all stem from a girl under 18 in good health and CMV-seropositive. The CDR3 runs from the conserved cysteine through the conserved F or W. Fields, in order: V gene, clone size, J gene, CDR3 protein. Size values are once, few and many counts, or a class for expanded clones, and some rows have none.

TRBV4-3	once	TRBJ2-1	CASSQSLAGGYNEQFF
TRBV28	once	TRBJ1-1	CASSLSKTGGRTEAFF
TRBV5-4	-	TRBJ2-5	CASSSGVVRETQYF
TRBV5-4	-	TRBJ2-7	CASSTLAGGTGEQYF
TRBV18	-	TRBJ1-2	CASSPPTGVAGGYTF
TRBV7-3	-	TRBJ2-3	CASSLIGGTDTQYF
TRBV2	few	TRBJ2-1	CASSEWATSGGNEQFF
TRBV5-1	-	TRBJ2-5	CASSLFDSYQETQYF
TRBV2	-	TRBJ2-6	CASRARTGGVSGANVLTF
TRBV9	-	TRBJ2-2	CASSVVQGTGELFF
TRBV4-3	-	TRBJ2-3	CASSQGNSGGADTQYF
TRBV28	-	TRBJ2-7	CASSQSTVLSYEQYF
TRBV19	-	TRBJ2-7	CASSIEGGVQQYF
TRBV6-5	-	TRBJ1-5	CASSYKGVGQPQHF
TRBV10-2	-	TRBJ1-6	CATLGAYNSPLHF
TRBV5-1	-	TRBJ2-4	CASSLFTAGAENIQYF
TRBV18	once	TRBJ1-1	CASSVGPGGVNTEAFF
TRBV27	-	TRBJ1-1	CASSIGGLGTEAFF
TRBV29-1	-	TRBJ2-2	CSAWTAGELFF
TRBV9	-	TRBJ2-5	CASSVGAGTNQETQYF
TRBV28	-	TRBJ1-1	CASSVFNTEAFF
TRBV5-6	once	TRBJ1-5	CASRRWITGRGNQPQHF
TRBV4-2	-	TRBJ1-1	CASSQVSTGSLTEAFF
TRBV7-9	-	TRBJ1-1	CASSDTITEAFF
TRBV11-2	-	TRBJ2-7	CASSLLAGATYEQYF
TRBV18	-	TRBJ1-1	CASSQTTGPEAFF
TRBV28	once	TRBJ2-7	CASSRLAVSSYEQYF
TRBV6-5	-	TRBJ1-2	CASTNFRDLNYGYTF
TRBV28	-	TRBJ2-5	CAIGKAGTLRETQYF
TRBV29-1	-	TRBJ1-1	CSVKPEGTGNEAFF
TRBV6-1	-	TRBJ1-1	CASRTLDRGRTEAFF
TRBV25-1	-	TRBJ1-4	CASSPPVNEKLFF
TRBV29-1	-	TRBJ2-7	CSVAIGRDEQYF
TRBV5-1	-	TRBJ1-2	CASSLAVTEYYGYTF
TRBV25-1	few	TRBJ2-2	CATTSGSGTGELFF
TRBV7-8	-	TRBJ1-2	CASSLVAGGVYGYTF
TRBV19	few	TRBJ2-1	CASSIERTGGNEQFF
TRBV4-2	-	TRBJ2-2	CASSQERRFGELFF
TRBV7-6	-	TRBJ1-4	CASSPRGWGEKLFF
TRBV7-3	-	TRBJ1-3	CASSLWGLGESGTGNTIYF
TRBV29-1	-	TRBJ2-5	CSVVFGATQYF
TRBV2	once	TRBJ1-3	CASSVEVHQAGNTIYF
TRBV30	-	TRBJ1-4	CAWSVWGRTENEKLFF
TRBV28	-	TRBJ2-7	CASSAPPSTSGPYEQYF
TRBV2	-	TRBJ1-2	CAGQGRFYGYTF
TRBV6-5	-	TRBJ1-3	CASRQGSGNTIYF
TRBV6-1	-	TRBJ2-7	CASSGDRSSYEQYF
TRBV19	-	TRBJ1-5	CASSLQVNSNQPQHF
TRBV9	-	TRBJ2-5	CASSVLPGVGETQYF
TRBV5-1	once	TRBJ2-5	CASKRLAVQETQYF